This T cell receptor beta chain originates from a study of blood T cell repertoires in COVID-19. As for the study in general: Specimens from acute and convalescent COVID-19 originated in the United States, Italy and Spain.

This CDR3 region has 17 residues. CDR1 SGDLS and CDR2 YYNGEE come from the germline V gene. Trimming at V came to 1 base and at J to 0 bases, leaving 5 bases not matched to a gene. Using immunoSEQ multiplex PCR, the repertoire was profiled, and TCRdb retains in-frame clones only, with some absent. Among about 270,000 clones listed, under 95% were seen once. The genes are TRBV9 and TRBJ2-2, with TRBD2 matching 8 bases. The material sequenced was PBMCs or T cells enriched from blood (not recorded which). The receptor was derived from a man between 35 and 55 years old who had been exposed to COVID-19. This chain's CDR3 is CASSVPHSGANTGELFF. The CDR3 DNA is TGTGCCAGCAGCGTACCTCATAGCGGGGCGAACACCGGGGAGCTGTTTTTT.